This T cell receptor (beta chain) was recovered during a study of T-cell reconstitution after alpha-beta-depleted transplantation in children. The study's findings and limits: Among T cells one year after transplant, newly produced cells accounted for most counts and diversity.

Unique molecular identifiers were incorporated when the TCRbeta library was constructed. Each CDR3 protein gets one entry after TCRdb re-called the PCR reads with MiXCR. Among about 500,000 distinct CDR3 sequences listed, roughly an eighth were seen once. This clonotype was found a few times. The target antigen is unknown. This CDR3 is built from 17 residues. In germline, CDR1 is SEHNR, CDR2 FQNEAQ (reference sequence). V trimming: 5 bases; J trimming: 6 bases; junction bases outside the gene matches: 15. The receptor was isolated from a female patient aged 2-9 years who had a stem cell transplant for aplastic anemia, so the T cells may come from the graft donor. This chain uses TRBV7-9 with TRBJ1-5, with 8 bases aligning to TRBD1. Sequencing was performed on PBMCs, mostly from graft donor cells, taken 180 days after TCRalphabeta/CD19-depleted stem cell transplant. The CDR3 sequence: CASSGNGQGLTAQPQHF. The CDR3 coding sequence is TGTGCCAGCAGCGGAAATGGACAGGGATTGACGGCTCAGCCCCAGCATTTT.